This T cell receptor beta chain was sequenced in a study of blood T cell repertoires in COVID-19. Overall study context: Some COVID-19 samples were acute and others convalescent; all came from the United States, Italy and Spain.

In the original workflow: Reference gene primer amplification gave nucleated cell count estimates. Sequencing used immunoSEQ multiplex PCR; TCRdb keeps in-frame clones, though not all of them. V, J and clone size are taken as reported in that table, and D and trimming were inferred from the DNA itself. Among under 200,000 clones listed, about 87% were seen once. The V end was cut by 7 bases, the J end by 10 bases, with 13 bases between. Germline lookup yields CDR1 GTSNPN and CDR2 SVGIG (reference sequence). The CDR3 covers 11 residues. This chain joins TRBV30 and TRBJ1-4; perhaps TRBD1 as D (6 bases). The source of this sequence is a man aged 55 to 70 with acute or convalescent COVID-19. Sequencing used peripheral blood. The CDR3 protein is CALQGGGKLFF. The CDR3 bases are TGTGCCTTGCAGGGAGGGGGAAAACTGTTTTTT.